The 5 T cell receptor beta chains listed next were all sequenced from one sample in a study of cytomegalovirus exposure and HLA in healthy donors (dated by TCRdb to between 2016 and 2019). Libraries were built with the immunoSEQ multiplex PCR assay. For the multiplex PCR, a mixture combining 60 forward primers for TCR Vbeta segments and 13 reverse primers for TCR Jbeta segments was used. In its TCRdb copy, this immuneACCESS table keeps in-frame sequences only and misses some clones. Where compared with another copy, unresolved V genes explain less than half of these, and the others have no known cause. Across this sample there are 110,000 to 150,000 clones, with around 79% seen only once. The ten biggest clones cover roughly 4.3% of the sample. The sample was PBMCs. The receptors stem from a male donor in good health and CMV-seronegative.

Only a few counts were recorded for this clone. V is TRBV28 and J is TRBJ1-2; 9 nucleotides line up with TRBD1. CDR1 MDHEN and CDR2 SYDVKM come from the germline V gene. The CDR3 spans 14 residues. V shed 7 bases, J shed 2 bases, and the junction held 5 bases outside the gene matches. CDR3 sequence: CASTPGQGNYGYTF. Written as DNA, the CDR3 is TGTGCCAGCACCCCCGGACAGGGGAACTATGGCTACACCTTC.

The V call is TRBV19, the J call TRBJ2-2; TRBD2 matches 12 bases. This CDR3 has 15 residues. The V segment lost 5 bases and the J segment 9 bases; nucleotides outside the gene matches: 7. Germline loops: CDR1 LNHDA, CDR2 SQIVND (reference sequence). The CDR3 coding sequence is TGTGCCAGTAGTGGGATGACTAGCGGGAGCAGGGAGCTGTTTTTT. Its protein is CASSGMTSGSRELFF. The full variable domain, rest sourced from reference TRBV19 and TRBJ2-2, is DGGITQSPKYLFRKEGQNVTLSCEQNLNHDAMYWYRQDPGQGLRLIYYSQIVNDFQKGDIAEGYSVSREKKESFPLTVTSAQKNPTAFYLCASSGMTSGSRELFFGEGSRLTVL.

This chain uses TRBV7-3 with TRBJ2-7; D not resolved. CDR3 size: 14 residues. Per the germline V gene, CDR1 is SGHTA and CDR2 is FQGTGA. V dropped 2 bases and J dropped 3 bases, with 11 bases sitting between them. CDR3 in amino acids: CASSLEVGYYEQYF. CDR3 coding DNA: TGTGCCAGCAGCTTAGAAGTCGGGTACTACGAGCAGTACTTC. Looking up the rest from reference TRBV7-3 and TRBJ2-7 gives the full variable domain: GAGVSQTPSNKVTEKGKYVELRCDPISGHTALYWYRQSLGQGPEFLIYFQGTGAADDSGLPNDRFFAVRPEGSVSTLKIQRTERGDSAVYLCASSLEVGYYEQYFGPGTRLTVT.

The gene calls are TRBV7-9 and TRBJ1-3, with a possible D match to TRBD1 (5 bases). CDR1 and CDR2 (germline): SEHNR, FQNEAQ (reference sequence). V was clipped by 8 bases and J by 2 bases, with 10 bases between them. CDR3 length: 13 residues. The CDR3 DNA follows: TGTGCCAGCCAGCCACAGGCTGGAAACACCATATATTTT. It is translated as CASQPQAGNTIYF.

The chain carries TRBV19 and TRBJ1-2; perhaps TRBD1 as D (6 bases). This CDR3 is built from 14 residues. Trimming pared 7 bases from V and 5 bases from J, leaving 17 bases between. Germline V gene lookup returns CDR1 LNHDA and CDR2 SQIVND (reference sequence). The CDR3 DNA sequence: TGTGCCAGTAAACCAGGGGAGTATCGGTATGGCTACACCTTC. This sequence encodes CASKPGEYRYGYTF.